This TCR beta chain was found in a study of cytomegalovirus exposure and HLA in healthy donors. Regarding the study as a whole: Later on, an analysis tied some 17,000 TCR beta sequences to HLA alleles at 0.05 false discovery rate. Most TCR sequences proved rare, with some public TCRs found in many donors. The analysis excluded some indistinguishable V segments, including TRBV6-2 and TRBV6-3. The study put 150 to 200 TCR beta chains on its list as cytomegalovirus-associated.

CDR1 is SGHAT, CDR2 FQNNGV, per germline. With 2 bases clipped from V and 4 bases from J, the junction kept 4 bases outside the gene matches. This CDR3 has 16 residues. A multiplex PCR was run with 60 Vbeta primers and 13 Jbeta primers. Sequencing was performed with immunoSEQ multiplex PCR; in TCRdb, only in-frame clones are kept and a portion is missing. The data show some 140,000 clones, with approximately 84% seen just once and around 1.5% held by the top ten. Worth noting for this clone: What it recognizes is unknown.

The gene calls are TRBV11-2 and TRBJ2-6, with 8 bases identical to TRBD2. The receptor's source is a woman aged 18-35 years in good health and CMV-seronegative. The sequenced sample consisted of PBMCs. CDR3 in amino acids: CASSLTGGLGANVLTF. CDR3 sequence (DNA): TGTGCCAGCAGCTTAACGGGAGGGCTGGGGGCCAACGTCCTGACTTTC.